Below are 23 T cell receptor beta chains sequenced from a single sample in a study of blood T cell repertoires in COVID-19. The repertoire was sequenced with immunoSEQ multiplex PCR; TCRdb's copy has only in-frame clones and lacks some. The sample has 55,000 to 80,000 clones, around 83% seen once. The sequenced sample consisted of peripheral blood. The receptor source for this set is a man aged 50 or older with active COVID-19.

J is TRBJ1-1 and V is TRBV7-8; tentative D call: TRBD1 (5 bases). Trimming pared 5 bases from V and 7 bases from J, leaving 14 bases between. Germline loops: CDR1 SGHVS, CDR2 FQNEAQ. The CDR3 is made up of 13 amino acids. CDR3 region: CASSPVLGGEAFF. Written as DNA, the CDR3 is TGTGCCAGCAGCCCTGTTTTGGGGGGTGAAGCTTTCTTT. Together with reference TRBV7-8 and TRBJ1-1, the CDR3 gives the full variable domain: GAGVSQSPRYKVAKRGQDVALRCDPISGHVSLFWYQQALGQGPEFLTYFQNEAQLDKSGLPSDRFFAERPEGSVSTLKIQRTQQEDSAVYLCASSPVLGGEAFFGQGTRLTVV.

The genes are TRBV11-2 and TRBJ2-5, with a possible D match to TRBD1 (5 bases). V dropped 4 bases and J dropped 3 bases, with 15 bases sitting between them. The CDR3 spans 15 residues. CDR1 is SGHAT, CDR2 FQNNGV, per germline. This CDR3 is CASSSPPDSEETQYF. DNA for the CDR3: TGTGCCAGCAGCTCCCCCCCCGACAGCGAAGAGACCCAGTACTTC.

This sequence joins TRBV7-3 and TRBJ2-1, with D perhaps TRBD1 (5 bases). The V gene lost 0 bases and the J gene lost 9 bases, with 12 bases spanning the gap. The CDR3 runs 14 residues. Looked up from germline, CDR1 is SGHTA and CDR2 is FQGTGA. The CDR3 DNA reads as TGTGCCAGCAGCTTAACGGGGCAGCCAGGTGAGCAGTTCTTC. Protein: CASSLTGQPGEQFF.

This CDR3 is CASSLMVAGETQYF. DNA of the CDR3: TGTGCCAGCAGCTTAATGGTCGCAGGGGAGACCCAGTACTTC. The chain links TRBV7-9 to TRBJ2-5; TRBD1 might be the D (5 bases). The CDR3 is made up of 14 amino acids. Per the germline V gene, CDR1 is SEHNR and CDR2 is FQNEAQ (reference sequence). Trimming shortened V by 2 bases and J by 5 bases, and 12 bases separated the two germline ends.

The V and J genes are TRBV6-2 or TRBV6-3 and TRBJ2-3, with 11 bases matching TRBD2. The CDR3 loop spans 16 amino acids. Germline assignment: CDR1 MNHEY and CDR2 SVGEGT. The ends lost 6 bases at V and 1 base at J; junction bases unmatched: 6. CDR3 nucleotide sequence: TGTGCCAGCAGACCTCATAGCGGGAGGGGCACAGATACGCAGTATTTT. Translating it yields CASRPHSGRGTDTQYF.

This chain uses TRBV11-2 with TRBJ1-1, with D unclear. In germline, CDR1 is SGHAT, CDR2 FQNNGV. V gave up 3 bases and J gave up 6 bases, with 11 bases separating them. This CDR3 has 13 residues. The CDR3 region is CASSLGGPAEAFF. Here the CDR3 DNA reads TGTGCCAGCAGCTTGGGTGGGCCGGCTGAAGCTTTCTTT.

The gene calls are TRBV7-2 and TRBJ1-5; 10 positions agree with TRBD1. Germline CDR1 SGHTA, CDR2 FQGNSA. This CDR3 comprises 18 residues. Unmatched junction bases numbered 14, after V lost 6 bases and J lost 3 bases. The CDR3 is CASSLRSGTGDLNQPQHF. The CDR3 DNA is TGTGCCAGCAGTCTAAGGTCCGGGACAGGGGATCTCAATCAGCCCCAGCATTTT.

The chain has TRBV5-4 and TRBJ1-2; 8 bases match TRBD1. V was pared by 4 bases and J by 5 bases, with 13 bases of the junction left unmatched. Germline CDR1 SGHNT, CDR2 YYREEE (reference sequence). The CDR3 sequence is 16 residues long. This CDR3 reads CASSRGWTGRSYGYTF. CDR3 sequence (DNA): TGTGCCAGCAGCCGAGGATGGACAGGGCGTAGTTATGGCTACACCTTC.

V and J are TRBV4-1 and TRBJ2-5, with a possible D match to TRBD2 (5 bases). Between the trimmed V and J ends, which lost 1 base and 3 bases, there was a span of 9 bases. CDR1 is MGHRA, CDR2 YSYEKL, per germline. The length of the CDR3 is 14 residues. CDR3 sequence: CASSQAEAEETQYF. CDR3 DNA: TGCGCCAGCAGCCAAGCGGAGGCAGAAGAGACCCAGTACTTC.

This chain joins TRBV5-1 and TRBJ2-7; 9 bases map to TRBD1. The CDR3 is 14 amino acids. After removal of 4 bases from V and 3 bases from J, the junction contained 5 bases not matched to a gene. Germline V gene lookup returns CDR1 SGHRS and CDR2 YFSETQ. Here the CDR3 DNA reads TGCGCCAGCAGCCCGACAGGGGGGAACTACGAGCAGTACTTC. This encodes CASSPTGGNYEQYF.

This clone was detected only once. The CDR3: CASSSGFQETQYF. The CDR3 DNA reads as TGTGCCAGCAGCTCGGGTTTTCAAGAGACCCAGTACTTC. The rearrangement joins TRBV11-2 to TRBJ2-5; D not certain. Germline lookup yields CDR1 SGHAT and CDR2 FQNNGV. V shed 4 bases and J shed 2 bases, with 8 bases lying between them. This CDR3 has 13 amino acids.

The chain couples TRBV5-8 to TRBJ1-6; 8 bases line up with TRBD1. The CDR3 covers 16 residues. Germline assignment: CDR1 SGHTS and CDR2 YDEGEE. J gave up 14 bases and V 1 base, and 14 bases lay outside the gene matches. CDR3 in DNA: TGTGCCAGCAGCTTGTCAGGGGACAGGCGCCTCGGGGCCCTCCACTTT. As protein: CASSLSGDRRLGALHF.

J is TRBJ1-5 and V is TRBV6-1; D may be TRBD1 (5 bases). V lost 2 bases and J 6 bases, leaving 8 bases between the germline ends. Looked up from germline, CDR1 is MNHNS and CDR2 is SASEGT. This CDR3 has 13 amino acids. The CDR3 DNA follows: TGTGCCAGCAGTGAAAACAGGTTTCAGCCCCAGCATTTT. Translation: CASSENRFQPQHF.

The rearrangement uses TRBV18 and TRBJ1-5; D is unclear. CDR1 is KGHSH, CDR2 LQKENI, per germline. V lost 4 bases to trimming and J lost 1 base, with 5 bases between them. This CDR3 has 13 residues. CDR3 nucleotide sequence: TGTGCCAGCTCACTACAGAGCAATCAGCCCCAGCATTTT. Translating gives CASSLQSNQPQHF.

CDR3: CASSADSQETQYF. CDR3 DNA: TGTGCCAGCAGCGCGGACAGTCAAGAGACCCAGTACTTC. This rearrangement joins TRBV7-8 to TRBJ2-5, with D perhaps matching TRBD1 (6 bases). Germline-derived CDR1 and CDR2 are SGHVS and FQNEAQ. V dropped 5 bases and J dropped 2 bases, with 9 bases sitting between them. The CDR3 is 13 amino acids. Combining the CDR3 with reference TRBV7-8 and TRBJ2-5 gives the whole variable domain GAGVSQSPRYKVAKRGQDVALRCDPISGHVSLFWYQQALGQGPEFLTYFQNEAQLDKSGLPSDRFFAERPEGSVSTLKIQRTQQEDSAVYLCASSADSQETQYFGPGTRLLVL.

This clone was observed a few times. V gene TRBV6-5 combines with J gene TRBJ2-5, with TRBD1 matching 9 bases. The CDR3 contains 15 residues. The J segment lost 0 bases and the V segment lost 7 bases, leaving 6 bases of the junction unmatched. The germline V gene has CDR1 MNHEY and CDR2 SVGAGI. The CDR3 loop reads CASKPGQGHQETQYF. CDR3 sequence (DNA): TGTGCCAGCAAACCGGGACAGGGACACCAAGAGACCCAGTACTTC.

This clone was observed a single time. V gene TRBV18 combines with J gene TRBJ1-3; TRBD1 matches at 7 bases. CDR1 and CDR2 from the germline V gene are KGHSH and LQKENI. The trim removed 4 bases at V and 2 bases at J, leaving 5 bases unmatched. The CDR3 has 15 amino acids. In nucleotides, the CDR3 is TGTGCCAGCTCACAGGGGGCGAGTCCTGGAAACACCATATATTTT. Amino acid sequence: CASSQGASPGNTIYF.

The CDR3 DNA reads as TGTGCCAGCAGATTAGCGGGAGACTACAATGAGCAGTTCTTC. Amino acids: CASRLAGDYNEQFF. The rearrangement links TRBV6-5 to TRBJ2-1; 9 nucleotides match TRBD2. The V and J ends lost 6 bases and 3 bases, in that order; junction bases with no gene match: 3. Per the germline V gene, CDR1 is MNHEY and CDR2 is SVGAGI. CDR3 size: 14 residues.

This clone has more than one count but fewer than ten. The chain couples TRBV30 to TRBJ2-3, with a weak D call TRBD1 (7 bases). The CDR3 is 16 amino acids. Germline V gives CDR1 GTSNPN, CDR2 SVGIG (reference sequence). Deletions cut 4 bases from V and 3 bases from J, with 20 bases between. In DNA, the CDR3 is TGTGCCTGGAAAACCTCAGGGGGAGGAGGAACAGATACGCAGTATTTT. Protein product: CAWKTSGGGGTDTQYF.

The V call is TRBV19, the J call TRBJ1-2; TRBD1 is a possible D gene (5 bases). CDR1 and CDR2 from the germline V gene are LNHDA and SQIVND (reference sequence). The CDR3 covers 12 residues. V was trimmed by 3 bases and J by 7 bases, leaving 9 bases between them. CDR3 coding DNA: TGTGCCAGTAGTATCCAGGGTCTTGGCTACACCTTC. Translation: CASSIQGLGYTF.

V is TRBV5-6 and J is TRBJ1-2; 7 bases map to TRBD1. This CDR3 has 16 amino acids. The V segment lost 1 base and the J segment 2 bases; nucleotides outside the gene matches: 8. Germline V lookup: CDR1 SGHDT, CDR2 YYEEEE. CDR3 residues: CASSLRIQGGNYGYTF. The DNA of the CDR3 is TGTGCCAGCAGCTTGAGGATTCAGGGGGGAAACTATGGCTACACCTTC. The whole variable domain, filled in from reference TRBV5-6 and TRBJ1-2, reads DAGVTQSPTHLIKTRGQQVTLRCSPKSGHDTVSWYQQALGQGPQFIFQYYEEEERQRGNFPDRFSGHQFPNYSSELNVNALLLGDSALYLCASSLRIQGGNYGYTFGSGTRLTVV.

The chain carries TRBV24-1 and TRBJ2-2; D might be TRBD2 (6 bases). Trimming took off 1 base at V and 4 bases at J, with 12 bases between the two ends. There are 16 residues in the CDR3. Germline assignment: CDR1 KGHDR and CDR2 SFDVKD. CDR3 residues: CATSDFGGSGTGELFF. The CDR3 DNA reads as TGTGCCACCAGTGATTTCGGGGGTTCGGGCACCGGGGAGCTGTTTTTT.

V gene TRBV7-9 combines with J gene TRBJ1-5, with 8 bases fitting TRBD1. Germline V CDR1 and CDR2: SEHNR, FQNEAQ (reference sequence). V shed 5 bases and J 3 bases; nucleotides not matched to a gene: 9. CDR3 length: 16 amino acids. The CDR3 region has the DNA TGTGCCAGCAGCGGGGACAGGAATTACAACAATCAGCCCCAGCATTTT. It codes for CASSGDRNYNNQPQHF.